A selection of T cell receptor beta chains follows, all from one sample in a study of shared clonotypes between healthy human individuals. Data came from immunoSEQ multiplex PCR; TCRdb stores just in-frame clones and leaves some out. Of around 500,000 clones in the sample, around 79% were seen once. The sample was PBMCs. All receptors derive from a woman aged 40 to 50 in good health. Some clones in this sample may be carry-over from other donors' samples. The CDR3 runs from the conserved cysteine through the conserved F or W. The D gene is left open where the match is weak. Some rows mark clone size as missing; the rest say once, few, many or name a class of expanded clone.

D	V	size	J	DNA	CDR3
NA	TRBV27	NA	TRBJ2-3	TGTGCCAGCAGTTTATCTCCCCCAATTACTAGCACAGATACGCAGTATTTT	CASSLSPPITSTDTQYF
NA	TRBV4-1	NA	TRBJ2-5	TGCGCCAGCAGCCTCGCTAGCAAAGAGACCCAGTACTTC	CASSLASKETQYF
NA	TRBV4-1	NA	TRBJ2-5	TGCGCCAGCGGCCCCGAGGGTGGGGGAGGAGAGACCCAGTACTTC	CASGPEGGGGETQYF
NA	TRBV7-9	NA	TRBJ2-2	TGTGCCAGCAGCTTACTCGGCGCCGCGGGCACCGGGGAGCTGTTTTTT	CASSLLGAAGTGELFF
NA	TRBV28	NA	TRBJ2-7	TGTGCCAGCAGTTCCTTCGGGACTCCCCTTCTGGAGCAGTACTTC	CASSSFGTPLLEQYF
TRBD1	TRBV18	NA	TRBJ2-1	TGTGCCAGCTCACCAAGGACAGGATACAATGAGCAGTTCTTC	CASSPRTGYNEQFF
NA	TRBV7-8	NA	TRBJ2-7	TGTGCCAGCAGCTCCGGGACGGCTATCACCTACGAGCAGTACTTC	CASSSGTAITYEQYF
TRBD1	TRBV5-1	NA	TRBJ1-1	TGCGCCAGCAGCTTGCGACAGGGACGCCAGGCTGAAGCTTTCTTT	CASSLRQGRQAEAFF
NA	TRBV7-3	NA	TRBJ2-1	TGTGCCAGCAGCCCGCCAGCAGGAACGGGCTACAATGAGCAGTTCTTC	CASSPPAGTGYNEQFF
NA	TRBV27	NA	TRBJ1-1	TGTGCCAGCAGTTACTCAGGTTTCACTGAAGCTTTCTTT	CASSYSGFTEAFF
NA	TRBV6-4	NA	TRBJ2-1	TGTGCCAGCAGTGACTCGACCGGGAGCGGTAATGAGCAGTTCTTC	CASSDSTGSGNEQFF
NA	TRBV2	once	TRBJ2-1	TGTGCCAGCAGTGCCTCAGGGCAGGGAGGCAATGAGCAGTTCTTC	CASSASGQGGNEQFF
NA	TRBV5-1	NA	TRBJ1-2	TGCGCCAGCAGCTTGGAGGTTAACTATGGCTACACCTTC	CASSLEVNYGYTF
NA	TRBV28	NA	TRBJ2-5	TGTGCCAGCAGCAGGGGGGGGAGTTCGGCAGAGACCCAGTACTTC	CASSRGGSSAETQYF
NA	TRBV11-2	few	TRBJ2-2	TGTGCCAGCAGCCTGGGAACAGGGAACACCGGGGAGCTGTTTTTT	CASSLGTGNTGELFF
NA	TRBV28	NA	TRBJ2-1	TGTGCCAGCACCAGTAGCGTATCATCCTACAATGAGCAGTTCTTC	CASTSSVSSYNEQFF
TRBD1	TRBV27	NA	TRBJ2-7	TGTGCCAGCAGGGGACAGGCGGCCGGCTACGAGCAGTACTTC	CASRGQAAGYEQYF
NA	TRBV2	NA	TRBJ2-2	TGTGCCAGCAGTCAGATTCTTGGGAACACCGGGGAGCTGTTTTTT	CASSQILGNTGELFF
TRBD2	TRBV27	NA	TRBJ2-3	TGTGCCAGCAAGGCTAGCGGAAGGTTTACTATGGTCACAGATACGCAGTATTTT	CASKASGRFTMVTDTQYF
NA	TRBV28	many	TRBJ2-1	TGTGCCAGCACCTTGGGGGAGGACATAGGTGAGCAGTTCTTC	CASTLGEDIGEQFF
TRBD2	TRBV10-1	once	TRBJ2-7	TGCGCCAGCAGTGGGAGCGGGAGCTCCTACGAGCAGTACTTC	CASSGSGSSYEQYF
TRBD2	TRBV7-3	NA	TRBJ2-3	TGTGCCAGCAGCTTTGCGGGAGTGACAGATACGCAGTATTTT	CASSFAGVTDTQYF
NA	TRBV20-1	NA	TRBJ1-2	TGCAGTGCTAGAGTTGCGCGTGGCTACACCTTC	CSARVARGYTF
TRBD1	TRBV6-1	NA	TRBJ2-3	TGTGCCAGCAGGGATCAGGGGGTAGGGGGGCAGTATTTT	CASRDQGVGGQYF
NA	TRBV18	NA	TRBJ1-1	TGTGCCAGCTCCGTCGGGGAAAGCACTGAAGCTTTCTTT	CASSVGESTEAFF
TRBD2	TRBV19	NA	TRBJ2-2	TGTGCCAGTAGTATTGGGACTAGCCAAGGTGGGGAGCTGTTTTTT	CASSIGTSQGGELFF
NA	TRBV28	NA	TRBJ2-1	TGTGCCATCCCGGCCGGGTCGGGTGAGCAGTTCTTC	CAIPAGSGEQFF
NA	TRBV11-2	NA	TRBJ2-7	TGTGCCAGCAGCTTAAGGGGTACGGGAACGTCCTACGAGCAGTACTTC	CASSLRGTGTSYEQYF
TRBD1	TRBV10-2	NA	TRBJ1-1	TGCGCCAGCAGTGAACCTACAGGGGGCACTGAAGCTTTCTTT	CASSEPTGGTEAFF
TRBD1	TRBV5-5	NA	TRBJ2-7	TGTGCCAGCAGCCCCACCGGGACAGAGAGCTCCTACGAGCAGTACTTC	CASSPTGTESSYEQYF
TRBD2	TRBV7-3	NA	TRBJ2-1	TGTGCCAGCAGCCAGGCGGGGGGTGAGCAGTTCTTC	CASSQAGGEQFF
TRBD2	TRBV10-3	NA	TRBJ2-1	TGTGCCATCAGTGAGTCCGGGGGACTAGCGGGAGACAATGAGCAGTTCTTC	CAISESGGLAGDNEQFF
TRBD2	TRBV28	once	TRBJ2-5	TGTGCCAGCAGCACCCCGGGACTAGCGTTTAGGGAGACCCAGTACTTC	CASSTPGLAFRETQYF
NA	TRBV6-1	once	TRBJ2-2	TGTGCCAGCAGTGGCCAGCCATACACCGGGGAGCTGTTTTTT	CASSGQPYTGELFF
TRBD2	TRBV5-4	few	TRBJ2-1	TGTGCCAGCAGCCAAGCGGCTAGCGGGAGTTTCCATGAGCAGTTCTTC	CASSQAASGSFHEQFF
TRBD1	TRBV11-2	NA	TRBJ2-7	TGTGCCAGCAGCTGGAACTGGGACAGCTCCTACGAGCAGTACTTC	CASSWNWDSSYEQYF
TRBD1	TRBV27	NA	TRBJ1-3	TGTGCCAGCAGTCCCAGGGGGTTTAATTTCCCGGACTCTGGAAACACCATATATTTT	CASSPRGFNFPDSGNTIYF
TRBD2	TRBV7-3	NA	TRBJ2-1	TGTGCCAGCAGCCCCCGACTAGCGGGACGGTATGAGCAGTTCTTC	CASSPRLAGRYEQFF
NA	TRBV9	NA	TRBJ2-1	TGTGCCAGCAGGCCCCTAAGCTCCTACAATGAGCAGTTCTTC	CASRPLSSYNEQFF
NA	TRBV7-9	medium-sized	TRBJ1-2	TGTGCCAGCAGCCCCTTGGGGGCCCGGGGCTACACCTTC	CASSPLGARGYTF
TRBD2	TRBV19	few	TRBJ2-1	TGTGCCAGTAGTATCACGACTAGCGGGAGGGTCTACAATGAGCAGTTCTTC	CASSITTSGRVYNEQFF
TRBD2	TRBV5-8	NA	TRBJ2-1	TGTGCCAGCAGCTGGGGGACTAGCGCCTCACCCCCGTTCTTC	CASSWGTSASPPFF
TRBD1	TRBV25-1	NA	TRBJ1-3	TGTGCCAGCAGTGGATACAACAGGGGGTCCGAAAACACCATATATTTT	CASSGYNRGSENTIYF
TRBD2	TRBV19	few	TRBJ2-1	TGTGCCAGTACAGGCGGGAGGCTCCGCTCCTACAATGAGCAGTTCTTC	CASTGGRLRSYNEQFF
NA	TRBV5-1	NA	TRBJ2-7	TGCGCCAGCAGCTGGGACAACAGCTACGAGCAGTACTTC	CASSWDNSYEQYF
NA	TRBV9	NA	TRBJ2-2	TGTGCCAGCAGCACCACGGGGCAGGCCAACACCGGGGAGCTGTTTTTT	CASSTTGQANTGELFF
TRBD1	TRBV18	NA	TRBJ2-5	TGTGCCAGCTCACGGGACAGGGGGGAAGAGACCCAGTACTTC	CASSRDRGEETQYF
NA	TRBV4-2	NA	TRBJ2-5	TGTGCCAGCAGCCAAGATAACCACCAAGAGACCCAGTACTTC	CASSQDNHQETQYF
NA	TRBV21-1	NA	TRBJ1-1	TGTGCCAGCAGCCCGCCCCCCACTGAAGCTTTCTTT	CASSPPPTEAFF
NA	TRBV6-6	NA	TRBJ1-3	TGTGCCAGCAGACCTGCGGGAGCCGCCATCAACACCATATATTTT	CASRPAGAAINTIYF
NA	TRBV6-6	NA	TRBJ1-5	TGTGCCAGCAGTTATGAGAATCAGCCCCAGCATTTT	CASSYENQPQHF
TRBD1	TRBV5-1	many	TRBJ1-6	TGCGCCAGCAGCGGGCCGGGACAGGAGAATTCACCCCTCCACTTT	CASSGPGQENSPLHF
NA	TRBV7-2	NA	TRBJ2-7	TGTGCCAGCAGTCAAACAAGGAGCTCCTACGAGCAGTACTTC	CASSQTRSSYEQYF
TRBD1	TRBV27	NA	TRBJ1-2	TGTGCCAGCAGTTCCACCGGGACAGCCCTTGGTATATATGGCTACACCTTC	CASSSTGTALGIYGYTF